The source of this TCR beta chain is a study of T cell responses to AZD1222 COVID-19 vaccine (dated by TCRdb to the early 2020s). With regard to the full study: AZD1222 recipients given second doses at about 4 weeks or at about 12 weeks were pooled, since spike-specific TCR depth and breadth were not found to differ between the two schedules. Enrollment into the trials was organized by age into subgroups of 18-55, 56-69 and 70-plus years, and those subgroups contained approximately 160, 26 and 62 TCR-sequenced participants, respectively. TCR sequencing covered about 230 trial participants: 200 to 220 given two doses of AZD1222 and approximately 26 given two doses of MenACWY control vaccine.

The CDR3 regions of human TCRbeta chains were subjected to immunosequencing. The authors' analysis ran thus. Repertoire TCRs were checked for matches against a reference library of SARS-CoV-2-specific TCRs that had been generated using the MIRA antigen-specificity platform. Breadth meant the fraction of unique TCRs that were SARS-CoV-2-associated, whereas depth meant the fraction of total T cells that were SARS-CoV-2-associated. Using the MIRA data, every spike-specific TCR was mapped to the spike region that the TCR reacted to and assigned to either a CD4 or a CD8 class. Log10-transformed breadth and depth values were compared by one-way ANOVA with Sidak's multiple comparisons tests. TCRdb took this table from immuneACCESS and kept in-frame rearrangements with V and J called. Such tables lack part of the clones; where checked against another copy, unresolved V genes explain under half of the gap, and the rest is unexplained. That table gives V, J and clone size, and the DNA gave D and trimming. The sample contains about 100,000 clones, roughly 89% of them found a single time. Together, the top ten hold approximately 15% of the sample.

CDR1 and CDR2 are drawn from the germline V gene: MNHEY, SVGAGI. The germline V end is reduced by 7 bases and the J end by 6 bases; junction bases left unmatched: 9. Measured from the cysteine to the phenylalanine, the CDR3 is 13 residues long. Left in the record is the CDR3 DNA by itself, 39 bases read in frame from the first base. Results and caveats for the whole study, not just this receptor: Most participants were white British and females outnumbered males, and the authors suggested that clonal diversity may have been underestimated. Because no samples from the day 14 peak response were available, repertoires could be characterized only after the peak T cell response. In the small 56-69-year group, the increase in depth fell short of significance, most likely because of low power. Nearly half of unique spike-specific TCRs reportedly recognized epitopes outside regions mutated in the B.1.351 and B.1.1.7 variants. A significant rise in spike-specific TCR breadth and depth was observed after two AZD1222 doses relative to day 0 and relative to MenACWY recipients. Conclusions about previously exposed vaccinees are limited because only five or six AZD1222 recipients were SARS-CoV-2 seropositive at baseline. CD4 TCRs associated with the vaccine covered the entire spike protein, and the dominant responses were in regions 160-218 and 743-854.

The label giving this sample's time point can be read as: baseline before first vaccination. Vaccinee samples came from UK trials COV001 and COV002, including a single-blind randomized controlled phase 2/3 trial of AZD1222 (ChAdOx1 nCoV-19) in healthy adults. Trial participant PBMC samples were collected at day 0 and day 28 after the second dose for TCRbeta chain sequencing. This clone was picked up a small number of times. Which antigen it targets is not known. No qualities accompany the bases; no much larger clone lies one base away. The rearranged segments are TRBV6-5 and TRBJ2-7; TRBD2 agrees with 7 junctional bases. The clonotype originates from an adult in good health. The sequencing here drew on peripheral blood, taken on day 0 of AZD1222 vaccination. The CDR3 region reads CASIRSGTTEQYF. The DNA reads as follows: TGTGCCAGCATTCGAAGCGGGACTACCGAGCAGTACTTC.